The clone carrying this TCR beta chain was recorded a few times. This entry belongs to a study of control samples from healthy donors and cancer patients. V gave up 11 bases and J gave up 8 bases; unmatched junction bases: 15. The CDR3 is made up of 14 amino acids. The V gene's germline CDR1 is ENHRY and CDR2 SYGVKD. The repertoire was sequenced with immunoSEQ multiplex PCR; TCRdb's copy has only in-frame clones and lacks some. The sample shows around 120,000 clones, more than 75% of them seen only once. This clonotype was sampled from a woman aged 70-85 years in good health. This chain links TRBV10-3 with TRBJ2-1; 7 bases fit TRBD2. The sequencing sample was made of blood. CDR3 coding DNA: TGTGCCGCCAGACTAGCCCTGAGTTCGGATGAGCAGTTCTTC. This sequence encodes CAARLALSSDEQFF.